A single sample gave rise to the 9 T cell receptor beta chains below, sequenced in a study of shared clonotypes between healthy human individuals. The repertoire was sequenced with immunoSEQ multiplex PCR; TCRdb's copy has only in-frame clones and lacks some. The profile shows 2,500,000 or so clones, around 90% of them singletons. The source material was naive CD4+ T cells sorted from blood. Subset here: CD45RA+ positively selected. Source of these receptors: a man younger than 35 in good health.

The chain combines TRBV19 with TRBJ2-5; the D is unclear. This CDR3 has 14 residues. V lost 8 bases, J lost 7 bases, and 20 bases lay in between. Germline CDR1 LNHDA, CDR2 SQIVND (reference sequence). The CDR3 sequence: CASSPGLSWGTQYF. The CDR3 DNA reads TGTGCCAGTTCCCCCGGCCTTAGCTGGGGGACCCAGTACTTC.

For the CDR3, the DNA is TGCAGCGTTGATGCCTCCCTAGCGGGGAGGGGGTACAATGAGCAGTTCTTC. This translates into CSVDASLAGRGYNEQFF. The gene calls are TRBV29-1 and TRBJ2-1, with 9 bases identical to TRBD2. Per the germline V gene, CDR1 is SQVTM and CDR2 is ANQGSEA. CDR3 size: 17 residues. The V segment lost 3 bases and the J segment 4 bases; nucleotides outside the gene matches: 13.

This clone has a single count. The rearrangement uses TRBV29-1 and TRBJ2-1; TRBD1 agrees at 7 bases. Germline values: CDR1 SQVTM, CDR2 ANQGSEA. The junction had 7 bases not matched to a gene; V was cut back by 7 bases and J by 7 bases. The CDR3 length is 12 residues. The CDR3 DNA sequence: TGCAGCGCCCGACAGGGCTGGAATGAGCAGTTCTTC. This sequence encodes CSARQGWNEQFF.

This CDR3 is CASSQGLPYGYTF. The CDR3 DNA follows: TGTGCCAGCTCACAGGGGCTCCCCTATGGCTACACCTTC. The gene calls are TRBV18 and TRBJ1-2, with D tentatively TRBD1 (5 bases). Trimming took off 4 bases at V and 4 bases at J, with 10 bases between the two ends. CDR1 and CDR2 from the germline V gene are KGHSH and LQKENI. The CDR3 contains 13 residues.

The V and J genes are TRBV30 and TRBJ1-1; TRBD1 might be the D (5 bases). Germline V lookup: CDR1 GTSNPN, CDR2 SVGIG (reference sequence). V was shortened by 0 bases and J by 4 bases, with 15 bases between the two germline ends. This CDR3 has 15 residues. CDR3 nucleotides: TGTGCCTGGAGTGTACTTCGGGGGGTGGTCACTGAAGCTTTCTTT. Translation gives CAWSVLRGVVTEAFF.

The chain recombines TRBV28 with TRBJ2-2, with D possibly being TRBD1 (6 bases). This CDR3 contains 15 residues. CDR1 MDHEN and CDR2 SYDVKM come from the germline V gene. Trimming stripped 3 bases from V and 2 bases from J, with 10 bases between. CDR3 residues: CASSFRGGNTGELFF. CDR3 coding DNA: TGTGCCAGCAGTTTCAGGGGTGGAAACACCGGGGAGCTGTTTTTT.

The genes are TRBV6-1 and TRBJ1-4, with D possibly TRBD1 on 6 matching bases. This CDR3 contains 14 residues. The germline V gene encodes CDR1 MNHNS and CDR2 SASEGT. V was pared by 6 bases and J by 7 bases, with 15 bases between. CDR3 nucleotide sequence: TGTGCCAGCAGGTTACAGAGGGGGACTGAAAAACTGTTTTTT. Translation: CASRLQRGTEKLFF.

The CDR3 is CATRTGGTWETQYF. The CDR3 DNA reads as TGTGCCACCAGGACAGGGGGCACGTGGGAGACCCAGTACTTC. This chain links TRBV10-3 with TRBJ2-5; 11 bases line up with TRBD1. The V and J ends lost 10 bases and 5 bases, in that order; junction bases with no gene match: 9. Germline V lookup: CDR1 ENHRY, CDR2 SYGVKD. The CDR3 runs to 14 residues.

The V gene is TRBV9, the J gene TRBJ2-3, with D perhaps TRBD1 (5 bases). V gave up 4 bases and J gave up 4 bases, with 19 bases separating them. This CDR3 has 16 amino acids. CDR1 SGDLS and CDR2 YYNGEE come from the germline V gene. In nucleotides, the CDR3 is TGTGCCAGCAGCTCCCAACCGTGGGGCCGGGCAGATACGCAGTATTTT. Its protein product is CASSSQPWGRADTQYF.